Listed below are T cell receptor beta chains from one sample, sequenced in a study of control samples from healthy donors and cancer patients. The protocol was immunoSEQ multiplex PCR, while the TCRdb copy is restricted to in-frame clones and leaves out a portion. The sample includes roughly 120,000 clones, around nine tenths of them seen just once. Sequencing used blood. These TCRs come from a young man in good health. Both conserved end residues are part of each CDR3. D genes are given only for firm matches. Rows give clone size only sometimes, using once, few, many, or a class for an expanded clone.

CSGIDSQETQYF TGCAGCGGAATCGACAGCCAAGAGACCCAGTACTTC NA TRBV29-1 NA TRBJ2-5
CASSVGQGAEAFF TGTGCCAGTAGTGTAGGGCAGGGGGCTGAAGCTTTCTTT TRBD1 TRBV19 NA TRBJ1-1
CASTTDFQETQYF TGTGCCTCTACAACGGACTTCCAAGAGACCCAGTACTTC NA TRBV30 NA TRBJ2-5
CASSLGGEQFF TGTGCCAGCAGCTTAGGAGGGGAGCAGTTCTTC NA TRBV5-5 once TRBJ2-1
CASSVRQGETQYF TGTGCCAGCAGTGTGCGACAAGGGGAGACCCAGTACTTC NA TRBV2 NA TRBJ2-5
CASTTGRKGYTF TGTGCCAGCACGACAGGGAGAAAGGGCTACACCTTC TRBD1 TRBV6-5 NA TRBJ1-2
CASRWYLAGGRADTQYF TGTGCCAGCAGGTGGTACTTAGCGGGGGGGCGGGCAGATACGCAGTATTTT NA TRBV21-1 NA TRBJ2-3
CASSSRDGNSPLHF TGTGCCAGCAGCTCTCGGGACGGTAATTCACCCCTCCACTTT NA TRBV5-5 once TRBJ1-6
CASSRQKETQYF TGTGCCAGCAGTCGCCAAAAAGAGACCCAGTACTTC NA TRBV3-1/TRBV3-2 NA TRBJ2-5
CASSKQGGTGELFF TGTGCCAGTAGTAAACAGGGGGGCACCGGGGAGCTGTTTTTT TRBD1 TRBV19 NA TRBJ2-2
CASSVGTGVNQPQHF TGTGCCAGCAGCGTTGGGACAGGGGTCAATCAGCCCCAGCATTTT TRBD1 TRBV9 NA TRBJ1-5
CASSLDRDTEAFF TGCGCCAGCAGCTTAGACAGGGACACTGAAGCTTTCTTT TRBD1 TRBV5-1 NA TRBJ1-1
CASSQERRGKAFF TGTGCCAGCAGCCAAGAACGTCGAGGCAAAGCTTTCTTT NA TRBV3-1/TRBV3-2 NA TRBJ1-1
CASSLAVQNTEAFF TGTGCCAGCAGCTTAGCGGTTCAGAACACTGAAGCTTTCTTT NA TRBV7-9 once TRBJ1-1
CASSPDRVTGNTIYF TGTGCCAGCTCACCGGACAGAGTGACAGGAAACACCATATATTTT NA TRBV18 NA TRBJ1-3
CASSVAGSSTDTQYF TGTGCCAGCAGCGTAGCTGGGTCCTCCACAGATACGCAGTATTTT NA TRBV9 NA TRBJ2-3
CASTDLQGGGYTF TGTGCCAGTACGGACTTACAGGGAGGTGGCTACACCTTC NA TRBV6-5 once TRBJ1-2
CASSPYRGENTEAFF TGTGCCAGCAGTCCATACAGGGGGGAGAACACTGAAGCTTTCTTT TRBD1 TRBV25-1 NA TRBJ1-1
CASSPRQRGNTIYF TGTGCCAGCAGCCCCCGACAGCGAGGAAACACCATATATTTT NA TRBV4-2 NA TRBJ1-3
CASSPGAGQSF TGTGCCAGCTCACCAGGAGCAGGGCAATCCTTC NA TRBV18 NA TRBJ1-2
CASSLPAPNTEAFF TGTGCCAGCAGTTTGCCTGCACCGAACACTGAAGCTTTCTTT NA TRBV28 NA TRBJ1-1
CASSNIGTSGNTIYF TGTGCCAGCAGCAATATAGGGACAAGCGGAAACACCATATATTTT NA TRBV6-6 NA TRBJ1-3
CASSSGVNYGYTF TGTGCCAGCAGTTCAGGGGTCAACTATGGCTACACCTTC NA TRBV12-3/TRBV12-4 NA TRBJ1-2
CASSPENTEAFF TGTGCCAGCAGCCCCGAAAACACTGAAGCTTTCTTT NA TRBV7-2 many TRBJ1-1
CASSLQGAFEAFF TGTGCCAGCAGTCTCCAGGGGGCTTTTGAAGCTTTCTTT TRBD1 TRBV12-3/TRBV12-4 NA TRBJ1-1
CASRGVALSRGREETQYF TGTGCCAGCAGAGGCGTGGCCTTATCCAGGGGGCGCGAAGAGACCCAGTACTTC TRBD1 TRBV2 NA TRBJ2-5
CASSQDVQTTTIYF TGCGCCAGCAGCCAAGATGTACAGACAACCACCATATATTTT NA TRBV4-1 NA TRBJ1-3
CASSSGGNYGYTF TGTGCCAGCAGCTCAGGGGGGAACTATGGCTACACCTTC TRBD1 TRBV5-5 NA TRBJ1-2
CASSQGPPRGPSQPQHF TGCGCCAGCAGCCAAGGGCCCCCCAGGGGGCCTAGTCAGCCCCAGCATTTT TRBD1 TRBV4-1 NA TRBJ1-5
CASSVGIQLNTEAFF TGTGCCAGCAGCGTAGGTATTCAGCTTAACACTGAAGCTTTCTTT NA TRBV9 NA TRBJ1-1
CASGPPGGGTDTQYF TGTGCCAGCGGTCCCCCCGGAGGGGGCACAGATACGCAGTATTTT NA TRBV7-9 NA TRBJ2-3
CASRPGSATSNQPQHF TGCGCCAGCAGGCCCGGCTCAGCTACTAGCAATCAGCCCCAGCATTTT NA TRBV10-2 once TRBJ1-5
CASSSGLTNTEAFF TGTGCCAGCAGCTCGGGCCTTACGAACACTGAAGCTTTCTTT NA TRBV7-6 NA TRBJ1-1
CASSQDRGSYGYTF TGTGCCAGCAGCCAAGATAGGGGGTCCTATGGCTACACCTTC NA TRBV3-1/TRBV3-2 NA TRBJ1-2